Sequencing of this T cell receptor (beta chain) was carried out in a study of cytomegalovirus exposure and HLA in healthy donors. PCR used 60 Vbeta primers and 13 Jbeta primers. Sequencing used immunoSEQ multiplex PCR; TCRdb keeps in-frame clones, though not all of them. Of about 91,000 clones listed, 80% to 90% are singletons. The V end was cut by 9 bases, the J end by 6 bases, with 16 bases between. Germline-derived CDR1 and CDR2 are SGHRS and YFSETQ. The CDR3 runs to 13 residues. Each donor's status was that of a healthy bone marrow donor. The source of this sequence is a man younger than 35 in good health and CMV-seronegative. The sequenced sample consisted of PBMCs. This chain uses TRBV5-1 with TRBJ2-1, with D possibly being TRBD1 (6 bases). Here the CDR3 reads CAIGTGFSNEQFF. As DNA, the CDR3 is TGCGCCATCGGAACAGGGTTTAGCAATGAGCAGTTCTTC. Full variable domain (outside the CDR3, taken from reference TRBV5-1 and TRBJ2-1): KAGVTQTPRYLIKTRGQQVTLSCSPISGHRSVSWYQQTPGQGLQFLFEYFSETQRNKGNFPGRFSGRQFSNSRSEMNVSTLELGDSALYLCAIGTGFSNEQFFGPGTRLTVL.